Following are 2 T cell receptor beta chains from one sample sequenced in a study of CD8 T cells in ankylosing spondylitis. In TCRdb, the 5' RACE reads were re-called with MiXCR into one record per CDR3 protein. This sample has around 130,000 distinct CDR3 sequences, with roughly an eighth found just once. Sequencing was done on a sample of blood, either unsorted or a sorted T cell fraction (not recorded which). The receptors here all came from a female donor with ankylosing spondylitis or in good health (not recorded which).

Notes on this clonotype: This may come from a read error, since a much larger clone is one base off. The chain carries TRBV20-1 and TRBJ2-7; D is possibly TRBD1 (5 bases). The CDR3 sequence is 14 residues long. Trimming cost V 1 base and J 3 bases, with 13 bases left between them. The germline gives CDR1 DFQATT, CDR2 SNEGSKA (reference sequence). In DNA, the CDR3 is TGCAGTGCTAGAGGGACCAGGACACTCTACGAGCAGTACTTC. Amino acids: CSARGTRTLYEQYF.

This clonotype was observed many times. This rearrangement joins TRBV12-3 or TRBV12-4 to TRBJ1-5; D remains ambiguous. The CDR3 sequence is 13 residues long. V lost 5 bases, J lost 3 bases, and 8 bases lay in between. The CDR3 loop reads CASSPSLNQPQHF. CDR3 DNA sequence: TGTGCCAGCAGTCCCTCCCTCAATCAGCCCCAGCATTTT.